This T cell receptor beta chain was observed in a study of Ad26.COV2.S vaccination and SARS-CoV-2 variants. The study's findings and limits: Estimates derived from TCR breadth and depth analyses may have underestimated total T cell responses. For non-spike TCRs, breadth in vaccine recipients resembled that in placebo recipients. Placebo recipients trailed vaccine recipients in spike-specific TCR breadth.

For this clone: No antigen is known for it.

CDR1 is GTSNPN, CDR2 SVGIG, per germline (reference sequence). Trimming took 4 bases from V and 2 from J, leaving 11 bases between them. The CDR3 covers 13 residues. Repertoires were generated with immunoSEQ multiplex PCR, while TCRdb's copy carries only in-frame clones and drops some. Among fewer than 150,000 clones, 75% to 90% were seen once, and the ten largest hold 5%. Sequencing used peripheral blood, obtained after recovery from COVID-19. The rearrangement uses TRBV30 and TRBJ1-1, with a tentative D call TRBD1 (5 bases). This clonotype was sampled from a human donor who had recovered from COVID-19. This CDR3 reads CAWTPRANTEAFF. The CDR3 DNA sequence: TGTGCCTGGACCCCCAGGGCCAACACTGAAGCTTTCTTT.